One T cell receptor (beta chain) is described in this entry. The identical CDR3 is also encoded by other nucleotide sequences in the sample. The sample is drawn from a study of blood T cell repertoires in COVID-19. Whole-study context: From the United States, Italy and Spain came samples of acute and convalescent COVID-19.

How the authors handled the data: Counts of nucleated cells, estimated from reference gene primer amplification, were obtained. The assay was immunoSEQ multiplex PCR, and TCRdb's table has in-frame clones only and misses some. V, J and clone size reflect that table, while D and trimming were determined from the DNA. The sample carries 200,000 to 300,000 clones, 70% to 75% recorded once. Germline V gene sequence: CDR1 SEHNR, CDR2 FQNEAQ (reference sequence). V lost 3 bases, J lost 5 bases, and 10 bases lay in between. This CDR3 has 13 amino acids. The clonotype comes from a woman of 80 years or more with acute or convalescent COVID-19. The chain combines TRBV7-9 with TRBJ1-1; tentative D call: TRBD1 (5 bases). The material sequenced was peripheral blood. CDR3 DNA sequence: TGTGCCAGCAGCTTGCAGGGAGGGACTGAAGCTTTCTTT. This gives the protein CASSLQGGTEAFF.